The 25 T cell receptor beta chains presented below share a single source sample, sequenced in a study of T cell changes during pregnancy in multiple sclerosis. Sequencing used immunoSEQ multiplex PCR; TCRdb keeps in-frame clones, though not all of them. The repertoire holds 40,000 to 50,000 clones, roughly 91% seen once, with around 0.58% in the top ten. Specimen: CD4+ T cells from peripheral blood mononuclear cells, collected in the third trimester of pregnancy. These receptor sequences come from a female donor with multiple sclerosis, enrolled in a pregnancy study.

The chain recombines TRBV7-2 with TRBJ2-4, with TRBD2 matching 8 bases. This CDR3 has 18 residues. Germline loops: CDR1 SGHTA, CDR2 FQGNSA. J gave up 0 bases and V 1 base, and 8 bases lay outside the gene matches. The CDR3 coding sequence is TGTGCCAGCAGCTTAGGGGGACTAGTGGTGATAGCCAAAAACATTCAGTACTTC. It yields the protein CASSLGGLVVIAKNIQYF.

The chain recombines TRBV7-6 with TRBJ2-5, with TRBD1 matching over 9 bases. The CDR3 has 16 amino acids. CDR1 is SGHVS and CDR2 is FNYEAQ in the germline V gene. V dropped 4 bases and J dropped 4; count of bases not matched to a gene: 10. The CDR3 reads CASSSGTGREGETQYF. The CDR3 DNA reads as TGTGCCAGCAGCTCGGGGACAGGGAGGGAAGGAGAGACCCAGTACTTC.

The chain carries TRBV27 and TRBJ2-2, with 8 nucleotides matching TRBD1. Germline CDR1 reads MNHEY; CDR2 reads SMNVEV (reference sequence). The V gene end was trimmed by 5 bases and the J gene end by 1 base; junction bases not matched to a gene: 9. This CDR3 comprises 17 residues. The CDR3 reads CASSRTSGTGNTGELFF. The CDR3 DNA follows: TGTGCCAGCAGTAGGACATCCGGGACAGGGAACACCGGGGAGCTGTTTTTT.

J is TRBJ2-2 and V is TRBV18; D perhaps matches TRBD1 (5 bases). Between the trimmed V and J ends, which lost 3 bases and 4 bases, there was a span of 6 bases. This CDR3 is built from 13 residues. Germline CDR1 is KGHSH and CDR2 is LQKENI. The CDR3 protein is CASSPDSTGELFF. For the CDR3, the DNA is TGTGCCAGCTCACCCGACAGCACCGGGGAGCTGTTTTTT.

The V call is TRBV19, the J call TRBJ2-7; perhaps TRBD1 as D (6 bases). V shed 7 bases and J shed 0 bases, with 13 bases lying between them. Per the germline V gene, CDR1 is LNHDA and CDR2 is SQIVND (reference sequence). There are 14 residues in the CDR3. CDR3 protein: CASKLDRSSYEQYF. CDR3 DNA sequence: TGTGCCAGTAAACTCGACAGGAGCTCCTACGAGCAGTACTTC. Based on the CDR3 plus reference TRBV19 and TRBJ2-7, the full variable domain is DGGITQSPKYLFRKEGQNVTLSCEQNLNHDAMYWYRQDPGQGLRLIYYSQIVNDFQKGDIAEGYSVSREKKESFPLTVTSAQKNPTAFYLCASKLDRSSYEQYFGPGTRLTVT.

The chain combines TRBV19 with TRBJ2-7; 7 nucleotides line up with TRBD1. Germline assignment: CDR1 LNHDA and CDR2 SQIVND (reference sequence). The V and J ends lost 4 bases and 6 bases, in that order; junction bases with no gene match: 9. The length of the CDR3 is 14 residues. CDR3 protein: CASSRGEGGGEQYF. DNA of the CDR3: TGTGCCAGTAGTAGGGGAGAAGGGGGCGGCGAGCAGTACTTC.

This chain connects TRBV19 to TRBJ1-5; D unclear. Germline loops: CDR1 LNHDA, CDR2 SQIVND (reference sequence). This CDR3 is built from 14 residues. V gave up 2 bases and J gave up 2 bases, with 7 bases separating them. The CDR3 region has the DNA TGTGCCAGTAGTATACGACATGGCAATCAGCCCCAGCATTTT. It specifies CASSIRHGNQPQHF.

The CDR3 loop reads CASSPGTGGFYEQYF. The CDR3 coding sequence is TGTGCCAGCAGCCCCGGGACAGGGGGCTTTTACGAGCAGTACTTC. The rearrangement joins TRBV11-2 to TRBJ2-7, with 12 bases matching TRBD1. The CDR3 loop spans 15 amino acids. The ends lost 5 bases at V and 4 bases at J; junction bases unmatched: 6. Germline CDR1 SGHAT, CDR2 FQNNGV.

V usage is TRBV6-4 and J usage is TRBJ1-5; D may be TRBD1 (6 bases). V dropped 0 bases and J dropped 0 bases, with 15 bases sitting between them. From germline, CDR1 is MRHNA and CDR2 SNTAGT. The CDR3 extends over 18 amino acids. The DNA of the CDR3 is TGTGCCAGCAGTGACTCGGGGGCGCAGATGCATAGCAATCAGCCCCAGCATTTT. This codes for CASSDSGAQMHSNQPQHF.

V and J are TRBV7-9 and TRBJ1-1, with D hard to call. The germline V gene encodes CDR1 SEHNR and CDR2 FQNEAQ (reference sequence). CDR3 length equals 13 residues. With 3 bases removed from V and 5 bases from J, the gap between germline ends came to 10 bases. The CDR3 DNA follows: TGTGCCAGCAGCTTGTCCTCCGAGACTGAAGCTTTCTTT. This sequence encodes CASSLSSETEAFF.

This clone has just a few counts. The chain has TRBV29-1 and TRBJ1-1; TRBD1 matches 9 bases. Germline trimming cut 5 bases from V and 5 bases from J; bases unmatched to any gene: 6. The CDR3 totals 13 residues. Germline V lookup: CDR1 SQVTM, CDR2 ANQGSEA. As DNA, the CDR3 is TGCAGCGTTTCCAGACAGGGGGGAACTGAAGCTTTCTTT. This sequence encodes CSVSRQGGTEAFF.

The rearrangement joins TRBV10-1 to TRBJ2-1; D is perhaps TRBD2 (6 bases). The germline V gene has CDR1 WNHNN and CDR2 SYGVQD (reference sequence). This CDR3 spans 11 amino acids. V gave up 5 bases and J gave up 13 bases, with 12 bases separating them. In DNA, the CDR3 is TGCGCCAGCAGTAACCGGGACTTTCAGTTCTTC. Protein: CASSNRDFQFF.

The chain joins TRBV7-9 to TRBJ2-3; possible D gene TRBD1, 6 bases. The CDR3 contains 14 residues. Trimming took 4 bases from V and 3 from J, leaving 11 bases between them. Germline CDR1 SEHNR, CDR2 FQNEAQ (reference sequence). The chain's CDR3 is CASSSGDVTDTQYF. For the CDR3, the DNA is TGTGCCAGCAGCTCAGGGGATGTGACAGATACGCAGTATTTT.

Only one count was recorded for this clone. V and J are TRBV9 and TRBJ1-1; D remains unclear. This CDR3 is built from 13 residues. Germline CDR1 reads SGDLS; CDR2 reads YYNGEE. V lost 5 bases and J lost 4, with 12 bases in between. Here the CDR3 DNA reads TGTGCCAGCAGTGCAACTCCAAGCACTGAAGCTTTCTTT. It encodes CASSATPSTEAFF.

The chain carries TRBV28 and TRBJ1-5; D not resolved. The CDR3 is 13 residues long. V was trimmed by 1 base and J by 5 bases, leaving 6 bases between them. CDR1 and CDR2 from the germline V gene are MDHEN and SYDVKM. CDR3: CASSLSPYQPQHF. As DNA, the CDR3 is TGTGCCAGCAGTTTATCTCCGTATCAGCCCCAGCATTTT.

The chain couples TRBV29-1 to TRBJ1-2; TRBD1 agrees at 7 bases. CDR3 length: 14 amino acids. Trimming cost V 0 bases and J 3 bases; bases outside gene matches: 4. The germline V gene has CDR1 SQVTM and CDR2 ANQGSEA. This CDR3 is CSVEERGLYYGYTF. The CDR3 nucleotides read TGCAGCGTTGAAGAGAGGGGGCTTTACTATGGCTACACCTTC.

The V gene is TRBV19, the J gene TRBJ2-2; 12 bases agree with TRBD1. Germline assignment: CDR1 LNHDA and CDR2 SQIVND (reference sequence). The CDR3 spans 15 residues. V gave up 6 bases and J gave up 6 bases; unmatched junction bases: 5. CDR3 sequence (DNA): TGTGCCAGTAGCGGGACAGGGGGCGATCCCGGGGAGCTGTTTTTT. This codes for CASSGTGGDPGELFF. Variable domain in full (rest from reference TRBV19 and TRBJ2-2): DGGITQSPKYLFRKEGQNVTLSCEQNLNHDAMYWYRQDPGQGLRLIYYSQIVNDFQKGDIAEGYSVSREKKESFPLTVTSAQKNPTAFYLCASSGTGGDPGELFFGEGSRLTVL.

CDR3 in amino acids: CASSVAPWDTQYF. CDR3 coding DNA: TGTGCCAGCAGTGTGGCCCCCTGGGATACGCAGTATTTT. This chain connects TRBV2 to TRBJ2-3, with no clear D. This CDR3 comprises 13 residues. With 4 bases removed from V and 6 bases from J, the gap between germline ends came to 11 bases. Per germline, CDR1 SNHLY and CDR2 FYNNEI.

The V call is TRBV16, the J call TRBJ2-7; 10 bases align to TRBD1. V dropped 2 bases and J dropped 2; count of bases not matched to a gene: 6. The CDR3 spans 16 residues. The germline V gene has CDR1 KGHSY and CDR2 FQNENV. This CDR3 is CASSQGLGTGAYEQYF. DNA of the CDR3: TGTGCCAGCAGCCAAGGTCTCGGGACAGGGGCCTACGAGCAGTACTTC.

The gene calls are TRBV7-8 and TRBJ1-1, with D perhaps matching TRBD1 (5 bases). The CDR3 has 12 amino acids. Per germline, CDR1 SGHVS and CDR2 FQNEAQ. The ends were cut back, 5 bases at V and 5 bases at J, with 9 bases in the middle. CDR3 protein: CASSRAGTEAFF. The CDR3 DNA reads TGTGCCAGCAGCCGGGCAGGGACTGAAGCTTTCTTT.

The chain is built from TRBV29-1 and TRBJ2-1, with TRBD2 identical over 12 bases. The germline gives CDR1 SQVTM, CDR2 ANQGSEA. This CDR3 comprises 14 residues. In nucleotides, the CDR3 is TGCAGTGCTAGCGGGAGGGCTTTCTACAATGAGCAGTTCTTC. Translated: CSASGRAFYNEQFF.

The V gene is TRBV30, the J gene TRBJ2-5, with a possible D match to TRBD1 (7 bases). The ends were cut back, 4 bases at V and 6 bases at J, with 18 bases in the middle. This CDR3 spans 14 amino acids. The germline CDR1 and CDR2 sequences are GTSNPN and SVGIG (reference sequence). CDR3 coding DNA: TGTGCCTGGACCGGAGGGACAGCAGAAAAGACCCAGTACTTC. Translating gives CAWTGGTAEKTQYF.

The chain employs TRBV5-1 and TRBJ2-2; 8 bases agree with TRBD1. V was pared by 5 bases and J by 4 bases, with 7 bases of the junction left unmatched. The CDR3 loop spans 15 amino acids. Germline V CDR1 and CDR2: SGHRS, YFSETQ. Here the CDR3 reads CASRSQGAGTGELFF. As DNA, the CDR3 is TGCGCCAGCAGATCTCAGGGGGCAGGCACCGGGGAGCTGTTTTTT.

This clone was recorded only once. The V gene is TRBV5-5, the J gene TRBJ1-5, with D hard to call. V was shortened by 0 bases and J by 7 bases, with 14 bases between the two germline ends. The V gene's germline CDR1 is SGHKS and CDR2 YYEKEE (reference sequence). The CDR3 extends over 15 amino acids. The CDR3 reads CASSLVAAGSQPQHF. The CDR3 region has the DNA TGTGCCAGCAGCTTGGTAGCGGCAGGCTCCCAGCCCCAGCATTTT.

The rearrangement uses TRBV4-3 and TRBJ1-2; D remains ambiguous. This CDR3 region has 15 residues. The ends were cut back, 4 bases at V and 6 bases at J, with 18 bases in the middle. Germline V gene sequence: CDR1 LGHNA, CDR2 YSLEER. CDR3 in amino acids: CASSRNNPAQDGYTF. DNA for the CDR3: TGCGCCAGCAGCCGGAATAACCCGGCGCAGGATGGCTACACCTTC.